This TCR beta chain was recorded in a study of T-cell memory formation after mild COVID-19. TCRdb recomputed calls from the 5' RACE reads with MiXCR, one row per CDR3 protein. Of approximately 500,000 distinct CDR3 sequences in the sample, around 27% are singletons; the top ten hold roughly an eighth. V was shortened by 6 bases and J by 1 base, with 12 bases between the two germline ends. Germline V lookup: CDR1 SEHNR, CDR2 FQNEAQ (reference sequence). The CDR3 runs 14 residues. Material: PBMCs or a T cell subset sorted from them (not recorded which). The clonotype was recovered from an adult woman who had mild COVID-19 (a few samples of this study predate the infection). Cell type and time point are not known. The genes are TRBV7-9 and TRBJ1-1; a possible D gene is TRBD1 (6 bases). The CDR3 nucleotides are TGTGCCAGCAGTCACAGGGAACGGAACACTGAAGCTTTCTTT. This translates into CASSHRERNTEAFF.